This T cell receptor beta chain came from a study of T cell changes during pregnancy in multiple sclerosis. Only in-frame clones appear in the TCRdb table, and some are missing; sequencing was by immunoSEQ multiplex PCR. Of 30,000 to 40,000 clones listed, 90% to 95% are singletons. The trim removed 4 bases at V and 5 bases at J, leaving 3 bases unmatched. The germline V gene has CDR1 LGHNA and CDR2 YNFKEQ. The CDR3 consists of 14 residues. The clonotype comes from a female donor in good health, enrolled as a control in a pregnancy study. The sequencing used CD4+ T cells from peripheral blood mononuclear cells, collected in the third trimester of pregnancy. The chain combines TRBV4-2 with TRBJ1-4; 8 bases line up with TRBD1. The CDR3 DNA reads TGTGCCAGCAGCCTAACAGGGGGAAATGAAAAACTGTTTTTT. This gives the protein CASSLTGGNEKLFF.